A selection of T cell receptor beta chains follows, all from one sample in a study of human T cells and chemical hapten exposure. From the RACE reads, TCRdb called clonotypes with MiXCR, one entry per CDR3 protein. The sample yields about 120,000 distinct CDR3 sequences, over 9% seen once. This specimen consisted of whole blood, obtained in connection with sensitization to the hapten diphenylcyclopropenone (DPC). The receptor set was obtained from a woman between 50 and 59 years old with alopecia areata. Some clones in this sample may be carry-over from other donors' samples. CDR3s include the opening cysteine and the closing phenylalanine or tryptophan. A D gene is named only where the DNA matches it firmly. Rows give clone size only sometimes, using once, few, many, or a class for an expanded clone.

D gene,clone size,V gene,J gene,CDR3 protein,CDR3 DNA
TRBD1,many,TRBV2,TRBJ2-7,CASSPGQGVYEQYF,TGTGCCAGCAGCCCCGGACAGGGAGTCTACGAGCAGTACTTC
NA,NA,TRBV12-3/TRBV12-4,TRBJ2-1,CASSPRVMGYNEQFF,TGTGCCAGCAGCCCGAGGGTAATGGGTTACAATGAGCAGTTCTTC
TRBD1,NA,TRBV7-8,TRBJ2-1,CAGQGADNEQFF,TGTGCAGGACAGGGGGCTGACAATGAGCAGTTCTTC
NA,NA,TRBV20-1,TRBJ2-7,CSAGDSSNEQYF,TGCAGTGCGGGGGACTCCTCCAACGAGCAGTACTTC
TRBD1,many,TRBV12-3/TRBV12-4,TRBJ2-1,CASRTGYNEQFF,TGTGCCAGCCGGACAGGGTACAATGAGCAGTTCTTC
TRBD2,NA,TRBV2,TRBJ2-1,CATFGPSGGAGEQFF,TGTGCCACCTTCGGGCCTAGCGGGGGGGCCGGTGAGCAGTTCTTC
NA,few,TRBV2,TRBJ2-7,CASSEVAASEQYF,TGTGCCAGCAGTGAGGTGGCAGCGAGCGAGCAGTACTTC
NA,NA,TRBV6-2/TRBV6-3,TRBJ2-7,CASSSWDRQGEEQYF,TGTGCCAGCAGCTCCTGGGACCGCCAGGGAGAGGAGCAGTACTTC
TRBD2,NA,TRBV12-3/TRBV12-4,TRBJ2-3,CASSFGGRSDTQYF,TGTGCCAGCAGTTTCGGGGGGAGGTCAGATACGCAGTATTTT
NA,many,TRBV6-4,TRBJ1-1,CASRRTQNTEAFF,TGTGCCAGCAGAAGGACACAGAACACTGAAGCTTTCTTT
TRBD1,NA,TRBV7-2,TRBJ2-6,CASSLSTGEGANVLTF,TGTGCCAGCAGCTTAAGTACAGGGGAAGGGGCCAACGTCCTGACTTTC
TRBD2,few,TRBV20-1,TRBJ2-3,CSARGSSGRATDTQYF,TGCAGTGCCCGGGGGTCTAGCGGGAGGGCCACAGATACGCAGTATTTT
TRBD1,NA,TRBV12-3/TRBV12-4,TRBJ2-1,CASILRDRELNEQFF,TGTGCCAGCATCCTGCGGGACAGGGAGTTGAATGAGCAGTTCTTC
NA,few,TRBV12-3/TRBV12-4,TRBJ1-2,CASSPSAGGGYGYTF,TGTGCCAGCAGTCCCTCCGCCGGGGGCGGCTATGGCTACACCTTC
TRBD1,few,TRBV7-9,TRBJ2-1,CASSFTGTGVYNEQFF,TGTGCCAGCAGCTTCACCGGGACAGGGGTTTACAATGAGCAGTTCTTC
NA,many,TRBV6-6,TRBJ2-3,CASRTGSRADTQYF,TGTGCCAGCAGAACAGGGAGCAGGGCAGATACGCAGTATTTT
TRBD1,NA,TRBV12-3/TRBV12-4,TRBJ2-1,CASSSTGVSYNEQFF,TGTGCCAGCAGCTCCACAGGGGTCTCCTACAATGAGCAGTTCTTC
TRBD1,many,TRBV12-3/TRBV12-4,TRBJ2-2,CASSLVGQDRELFF,TGTGCCAGCAGTTTAGTGGGACAGGACAGGGAGCTGTTTTTT
NA,few,TRBV6-5,TRBJ2-7,CASISPGSPYEQYF,TGTGCCAGCATTTCCCCAGGGAGTCCCTACGAGCAGTACTTC
NA,few,TRBV18,TRBJ2-1,CASSKTVSSYNEQFF,TGTGCCAGCTCGAAGACTGTTAGCTCCTACAATGAGCAGTTCTTC
NA,few,TRBV5-1,TRBJ2-3,CASSLGSTTGADTQYF,TGCGCCAGCAGCCTGGGTAGTACCACTGGGGCAGATACGCAGTATTTT
NA,many,TRBV6-5,TRBJ1-1,CASSYSGRVSGTEAFF,TGTGCCAGCAGTTACTCCGGCAGGGTTAGTGGCACTGAAGCTTTCTTT
TRBD2,few,TRBV29-1,TRBJ2-1,CSGSGGWEFF,TGCAGCGGCAGCGGGGGGTGGGAGTTCTTC
TRBD1,many,TRBV4-3,TRBJ2-7,CASSQGDSSYEQYF,TGCGCCAGCAGCCAGGGGGACAGTTCCTACGAGCAGTACTTC
NA,few,TRBV6-2/TRBV6-3,TRBJ2-1,CASMSGGLTNEQFF,TGTGCCAGCATGTCAGGGGGACTTACAAATGAGCAGTTCTTC
TRBD1,few,TRBV7-9,TRBJ2-7,CASSFSGQGYDEQYF,TGTGCCAGCAGCTTTTCGGGACAGGGTTACGACGAGCAGTACTTC
TRBD2,NA,TRBV25-1,TRBJ2-3,CASRKTLAGWTDTQYF,TGTGCCAGCAGGAAAACATTAGCGGGGTGGACAGATACGCAGTATTTT
NA,NA,TRBV12-3/TRBV12-4,TRBJ2-4,CARGGWCKPLKAKNIQYF,TGTGCCAGGGGCGGTTGGTGTAAACCGCTGAAGGCCAAAAACATTCAGTACTTC
NA,few,TRBV20-1,TRBJ2-7,CSAQPRDRGGSYEQYF,TGCAGTGCGCAACCAAGGGACCGTGGCGGCTCCTACGAGCAGTACTTC
TRBD1,few,TRBV2,TRBJ2-3,CAIRQGAGDTQYF,TGTGCCATTCGACAGGGGGCGGGAGATACGCAGTATTTT
NA,NA,TRBV29-1,TRBJ2-3,CSMSRGPTDTQYF,TGCAGCATGAGTCGGGGACCCACAGATACGCAGTATTTT
TRBD1,few,TRBV5-1,TRBJ1-5,CASSPQGAGNQPQHF,TGCGCCAGCAGTCCACAGGGGGCTGGCAATCAGCCCCAGCATTTT
NA,NA,TRBV7-2,TRBJ2-5,CASSLVSSAETQYF,TGTGCCAGCAGCTTAGTGTCTAGCGCCGAGACCCAGTACTTC
NA,many,TRBV12-3/TRBV12-4,TRBJ2-1,CASSLGPNEQFF,TGTGCCAGCAGTTTAGGGCCCAATGAGCAGTTCTTC
NA,few,TRBV18,TRBJ1-1,CASSRTVGLNTEAFF,TGTGCCAGCTCACGGACGGTGGGGTTGAACACTGAAGCTTTCTTT
NA,NA,TRBV13,TRBJ1-1,CASSLGRGTPTEAFF,TGTGCCAGCAGCTTAGGCCGGGGGACACCAACTGAAGCTTTCTTT
TRBD1,NA,TRBV5-1,TRBJ2-5,CASSRGTAQETQYF,TGCGCCAGCAGCAGAGGGACAGCTCAAGAGACCCAGTACTTC
NA,once,TRBV18,TRBJ1-4,CASSPRSGSNEKLFF,TGTGCCAGCTCACCACGCTCGGGCTCCAATGAAAAACTGTTTTTT
NA,NA,TRBV15,TRBJ2-2,CATSRARRDSPGELFF,TGTGCCACCAGCAGAGCAAGACGGGACTCCCCCGGGGAGCTGTTTTTT